This is a list of T cell receptor beta chains from one sample in a study of shared clonotypes between healthy human individuals. Generated by immunoSEQ multiplex PCR, the TCRdb table keeps only in-frame clones and is missing some. The table has hundreds of thousands of clones, less than 85% seen once. Sample: memory CD4+ T cells sorted from blood. The receptors were sampled from a woman in her 30s in good health. Each CDR3 is given with its conserved first and last residue. D genes are given only for firm matches. Some rows have no size entry. The others give once, few or many, or a class for an expanded clone.

TRBV11-2,-,TRBJ1-2,14,-,TGTGCCAGCAGCGCACAGGGTTCTAACTATGGCTACACCTTC,CASSAQGSNYGYTF
TRBV7-2,-,TRBJ2-1,12,-,TGTGCCAGCAGCTTAGTACCCAGTTTTCAGTTCTTC,CASSLVPSFQFF
TRBV5-6,-,TRBJ1-5,13,-,TGTGCCAGCAGTTTCGGAGGCAATCAGCCCCAGCATTTT,CASSFGGNQPQHF
TRBV2,-,TRBJ2-5,16,-,TGTGCCAGCAGTGAACCCCGAGGGGGACGCCAAGAGACCCAGTACTTC,CASSEPRGGRQETQYF
TRBV11-2,-,TRBJ2-3,19,TRBD2,TGTGCCAGCAGCTTTCCTTGGGGGAGTTTAGCGGGAGGGCCGGATACGCAGTATTTT,CASSFPWGSLAGGPDTQYF
TRBV6-1,-,TRBJ1-4,16,-,TGTGCCAGCAGTGAAGCCGCGGAGGCGGCTAATGAAAAACTGTTTTTT,CASSEAAEAANEKLFF
TRBV7-2,-,TRBJ1-1,14,-,TGTGCCAGCAGCTGGCTGGCAGGCAACACTGAAGCTTTCTTT,CASSWLAGNTEAFF
TRBV30,-,TRBJ1-1,13,-,TGTGCCTGGAGTGAGGGGATGAACACTGAAGCTTTCTTT,CAWSEGMNTEAFF
TRBV7-7,few,TRBJ2-2,18,TRBD1,TGTGCCAGCAGCTTATTCTCCCCCGGGACAGGGACAGCCGGGGAGCTGTTTTTT,CASSLFSPGTGTAGELFF
TRBV6-1,-,TRBJ1-5,13,-,TGTGCCAGCTCAGGGGCGAGCAATCAGCCCCAGCATTTT,CASSGASNQPQHF
TRBV7-9,few,TRBJ1-4,15,TRBD1,TGTGCCAGCAGCCCAGGACAGGGTTTGGATGAAAAACTGTTTTTT,CASSPGQGLDEKLFF
TRBV19,-,TRBJ1-2,15,TRBD1,TGTGCCAGTAGTAGGTCAGGGACAGGCGACTATGGCTACACCTTC,CASSRSGTGDYGYTF
TRBV10-3,few,TRBJ2-6,19,TRBD1,TGTGCCATCAGTGACGTCGGCAGGGGGAGTTTATTTGGGGCCAACGTCCTGACTTTC,CAISDVGRGSLFGANVLTF
TRBV30,-,TRBJ1-1,13,-,TGTGCCTGGGGTTCGAGGACAGACACTGAAGCTTTCTTT,CAWGSRTDTEAFF
TRBV6-5,-,TRBJ2-1,13,-,TGTGCCAGCCGGCGGGCCTCCTACAATGAGCAGTTCTTC,CASRRASYNEQFF
TRBV6-1,-,TRBJ1-5,14,TRBD1,TGTGCCAGCACCGGACAGGGAAGCAATCAGCCCCAGCATTTT,CASTGQGSNQPQHF